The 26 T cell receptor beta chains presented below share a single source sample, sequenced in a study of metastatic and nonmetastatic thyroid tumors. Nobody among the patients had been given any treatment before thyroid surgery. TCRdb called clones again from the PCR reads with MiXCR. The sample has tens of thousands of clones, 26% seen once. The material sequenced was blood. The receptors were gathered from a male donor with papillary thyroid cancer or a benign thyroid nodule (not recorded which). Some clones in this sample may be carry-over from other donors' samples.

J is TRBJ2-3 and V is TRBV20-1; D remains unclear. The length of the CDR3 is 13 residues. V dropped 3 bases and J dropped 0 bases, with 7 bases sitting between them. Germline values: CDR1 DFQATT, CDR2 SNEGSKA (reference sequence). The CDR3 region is CSARKPSTDTQYF. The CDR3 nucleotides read TGCAGTGCTAGGAAACCGAGCACAGATACGCAGTATTTT.

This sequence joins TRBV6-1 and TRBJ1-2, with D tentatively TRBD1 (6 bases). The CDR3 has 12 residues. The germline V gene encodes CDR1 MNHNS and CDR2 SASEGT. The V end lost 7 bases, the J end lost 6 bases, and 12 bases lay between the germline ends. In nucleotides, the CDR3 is TGTGCCAGCACCAGGGGCTCGGATGGCTACACCTTC. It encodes CASTRGSDGYTF.

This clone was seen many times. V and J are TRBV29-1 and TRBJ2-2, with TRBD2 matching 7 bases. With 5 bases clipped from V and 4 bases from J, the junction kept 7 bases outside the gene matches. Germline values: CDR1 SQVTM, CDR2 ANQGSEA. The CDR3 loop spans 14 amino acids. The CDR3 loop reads CSVTGTTFTGELFF. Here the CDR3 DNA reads TGCAGCGTTACTGGGACTACTTTCACCGGGGAGCTGTTTTTT.

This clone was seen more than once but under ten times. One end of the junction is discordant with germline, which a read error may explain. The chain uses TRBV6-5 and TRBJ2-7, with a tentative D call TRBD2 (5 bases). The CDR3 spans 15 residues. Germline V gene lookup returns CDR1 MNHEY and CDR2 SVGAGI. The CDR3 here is CAGSYSSGNSYEQYF. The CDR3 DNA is TGTGCCGGCAGTTACTCAAGCGGTAACTCCTACGAGCAGTACTTC.

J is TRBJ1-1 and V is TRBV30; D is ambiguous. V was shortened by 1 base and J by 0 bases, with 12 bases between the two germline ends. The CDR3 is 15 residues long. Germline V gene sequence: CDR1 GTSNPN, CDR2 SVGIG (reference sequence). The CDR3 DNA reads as TGTGCCTGGAGTGCCCCCGAACGTGTGAACACTGAAGCTTTCTTT. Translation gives CAWSAPERVNTEAFF.

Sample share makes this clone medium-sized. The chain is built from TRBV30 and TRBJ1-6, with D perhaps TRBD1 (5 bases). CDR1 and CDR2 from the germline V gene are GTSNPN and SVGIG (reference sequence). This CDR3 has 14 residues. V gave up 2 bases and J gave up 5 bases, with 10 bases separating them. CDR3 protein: CAWSPGTHNSPLHF. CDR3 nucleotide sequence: TGTGCCTGGAGTCCCGGGACGCATAATTCACCCCTCCACTTT.

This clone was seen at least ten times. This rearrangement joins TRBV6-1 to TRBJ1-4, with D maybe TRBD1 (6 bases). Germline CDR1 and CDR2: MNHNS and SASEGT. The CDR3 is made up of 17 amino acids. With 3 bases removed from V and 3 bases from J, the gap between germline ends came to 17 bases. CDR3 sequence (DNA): TGTGCCAGCAGTGATGGTGGGGTAGGGGGGGCTAATGAAAAACTGTTTTTT. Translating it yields CASSDGGVGGANEKLFF.

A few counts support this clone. CDR3 residues: CASSPRHAVGSYEQYF. DNA of the CDR3: TGTGCCAGCAGTCCAAGACATGCGGTCGGCTCCTACGAGCAGTACTTC. J is TRBJ2-7 and V is TRBV12-3 or TRBV12-4; D unclear. V dropped 5 bases and J dropped 0 bases, with 17 bases sitting between them. The CDR3 runs 16 residues.

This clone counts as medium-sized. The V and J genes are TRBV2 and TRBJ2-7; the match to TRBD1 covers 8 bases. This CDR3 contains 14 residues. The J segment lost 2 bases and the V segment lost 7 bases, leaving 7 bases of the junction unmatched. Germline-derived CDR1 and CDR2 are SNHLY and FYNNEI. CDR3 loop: CASKRDRPTYEQYF. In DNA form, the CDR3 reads TGTGCCAGCAAGAGGGACAGGCCGACCTACGAGCAGTACTTC.

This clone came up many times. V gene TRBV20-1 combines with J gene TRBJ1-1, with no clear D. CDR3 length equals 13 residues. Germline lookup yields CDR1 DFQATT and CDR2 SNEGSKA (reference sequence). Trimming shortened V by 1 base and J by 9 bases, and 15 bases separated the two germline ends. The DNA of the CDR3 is TGCAGTGCTAGAGGGTGGCAAAGTGACCAAGCTTTCTTT. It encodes CSARGWQSDQAFF.

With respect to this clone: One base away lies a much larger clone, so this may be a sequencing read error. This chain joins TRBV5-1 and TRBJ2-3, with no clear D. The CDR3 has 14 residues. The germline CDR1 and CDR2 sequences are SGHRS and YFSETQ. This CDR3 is CASSLGVPTDTRYF. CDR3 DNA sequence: TGCGCCAGCAGCTTGGGAGTGCCCACAGATACGCGGTATTTT.

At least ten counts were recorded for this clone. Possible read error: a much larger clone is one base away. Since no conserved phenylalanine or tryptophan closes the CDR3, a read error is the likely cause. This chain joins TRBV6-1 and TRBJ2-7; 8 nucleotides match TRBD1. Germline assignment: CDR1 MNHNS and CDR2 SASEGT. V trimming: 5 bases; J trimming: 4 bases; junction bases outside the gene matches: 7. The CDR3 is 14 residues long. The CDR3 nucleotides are TGTGCCAGCAGTATACAGGGGGTGCGGTACGAGCAGTACCTC. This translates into CASSIQGVRYEQYL.

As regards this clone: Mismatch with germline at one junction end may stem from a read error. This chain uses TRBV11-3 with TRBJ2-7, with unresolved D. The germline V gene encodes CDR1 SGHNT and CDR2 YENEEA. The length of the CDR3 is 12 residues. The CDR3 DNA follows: TGTCCCAGCAGCTTAGATCCCTACGAGCCGTACTTC. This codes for CPSSLDPYEPYF.

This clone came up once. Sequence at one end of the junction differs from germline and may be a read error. The CDR3 here is CVSGPVSLTGELFF. In DNA, the CDR3 is TGTGTCAGCGGTCCAGTGAGTCTGACCGGGGAGCTGTTTTTT. V usage is TRBV7-3 and J usage is TRBJ2-2; D possibly corresponds to TRBD2 (5 bases). This CDR3 contains 14 residues. Germline CDR1 reads SGHTA; CDR2 reads FQGTGA.

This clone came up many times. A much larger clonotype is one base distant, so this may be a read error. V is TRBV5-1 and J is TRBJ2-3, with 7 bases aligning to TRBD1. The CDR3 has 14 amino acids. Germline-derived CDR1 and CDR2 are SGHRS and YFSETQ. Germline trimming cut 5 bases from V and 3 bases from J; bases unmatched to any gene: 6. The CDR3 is CASRDRVWTDTQYF. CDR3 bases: TGCGCCAGCAGAGACAGGGTGTGGACAGATACGCAGTATTTT. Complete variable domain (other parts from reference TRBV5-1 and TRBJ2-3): KAGVTQTPRYLIKTRGQQVTLSCSPISGHRSVSWYQQTPGQGLQFLFEYFSETQRNKGNFPGRFSGRQFSNSRSEMNVSTLELGDSALYLCASRDRVWTDTQYFGPGTRLTVL.

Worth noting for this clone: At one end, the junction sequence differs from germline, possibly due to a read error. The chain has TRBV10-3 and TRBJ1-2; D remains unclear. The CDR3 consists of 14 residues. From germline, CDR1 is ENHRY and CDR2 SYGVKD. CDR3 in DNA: TGTGCCTTCAGTGAGTCGACGGTAGACTATGGCTACACCTTC. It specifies CAFSESTVDYGYTF.

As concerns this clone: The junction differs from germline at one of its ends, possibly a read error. The chain's CDR3 is CASRPLGSNILTF. The CDR3 coding sequence is TGTGCCAGCAGACCCCTTGGGTCCAACATCCTGACTTTC. The chain has TRBV6-1 and TRBJ2-6; D not resolved. Germline CDR1 is MNHNS and CDR2 is SASEGT. This CDR3 spans 13 amino acids.

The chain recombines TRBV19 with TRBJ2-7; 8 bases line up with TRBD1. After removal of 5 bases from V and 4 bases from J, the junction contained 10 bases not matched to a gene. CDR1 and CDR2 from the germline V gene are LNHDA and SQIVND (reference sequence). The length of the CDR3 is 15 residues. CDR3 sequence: CASSRRDRTSYEQYF. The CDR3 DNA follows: TGTGCCAGTAGTCGCCGGGACAGGACTTCGTACGAGCAGTACTTC.

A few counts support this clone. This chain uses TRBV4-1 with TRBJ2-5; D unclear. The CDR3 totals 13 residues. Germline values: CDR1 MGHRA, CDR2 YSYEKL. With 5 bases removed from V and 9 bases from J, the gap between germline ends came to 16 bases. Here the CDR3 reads CASSSDGRASQYF. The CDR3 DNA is TGCGCCAGCAGCTCGGATGGCCGGGCCTCCCAGTACTTC.

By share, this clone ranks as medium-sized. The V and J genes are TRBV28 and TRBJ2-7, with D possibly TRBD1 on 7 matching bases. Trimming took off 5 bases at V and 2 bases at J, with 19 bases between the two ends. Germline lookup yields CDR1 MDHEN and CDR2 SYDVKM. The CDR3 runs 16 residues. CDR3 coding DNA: TGTGCCAGCAGTCCGAGGGGCGGGACAGCGACCTACGAGCAGTACTTC. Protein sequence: CASSPRGGTATYEQYF.

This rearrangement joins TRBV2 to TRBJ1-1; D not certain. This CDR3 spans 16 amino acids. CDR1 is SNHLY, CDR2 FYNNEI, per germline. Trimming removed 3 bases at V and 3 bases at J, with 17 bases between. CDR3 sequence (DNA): TGTGCCAGCAGTGAGGATGGGTATGGTTTTCACACTGAAGCTTTCTTT. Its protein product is CASSEDGYGFHTEAFF.

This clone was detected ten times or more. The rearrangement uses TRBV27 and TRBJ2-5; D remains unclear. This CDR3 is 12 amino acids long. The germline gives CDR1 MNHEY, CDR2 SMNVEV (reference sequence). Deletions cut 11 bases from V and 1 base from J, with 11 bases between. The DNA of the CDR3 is TGTGCCCCCCGCAAGGGCCAAGAGACCCAGTACTTC. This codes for CAPRKGQETQYF.

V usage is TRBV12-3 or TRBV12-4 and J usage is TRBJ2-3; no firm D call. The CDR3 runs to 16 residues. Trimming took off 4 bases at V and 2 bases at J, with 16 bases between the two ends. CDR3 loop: CASSSNAGYSTDTQYF. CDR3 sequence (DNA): TGTGCCAGCAGTTCCAACGCCGGGTACTCCACAGATACGCAGTATTTT.

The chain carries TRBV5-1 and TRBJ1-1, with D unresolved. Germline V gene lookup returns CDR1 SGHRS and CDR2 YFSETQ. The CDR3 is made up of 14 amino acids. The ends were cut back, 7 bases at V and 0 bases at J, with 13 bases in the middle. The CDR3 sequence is CASGPLDLNTEAFF. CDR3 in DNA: TGCGCCAGCGGTCCGCTGGACCTGAACACTGAAGCTTTCTTT.

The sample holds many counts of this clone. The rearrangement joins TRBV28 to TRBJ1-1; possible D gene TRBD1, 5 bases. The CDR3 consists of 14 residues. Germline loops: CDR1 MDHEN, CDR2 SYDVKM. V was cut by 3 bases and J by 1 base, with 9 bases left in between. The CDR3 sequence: CASSLLRANTEAFF. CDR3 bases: TGTGCCAGCAGTTTGCTCAGGGCGAACACTGAAGCTTTCTTT. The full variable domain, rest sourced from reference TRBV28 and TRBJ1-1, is DVKVTQSSRYLVKRTGEKVFLECVQDMDHENMFWYRQDPGLGLRLIYFSYDVKMKEKGDIPEGYSVSREKKERFSLILESASTNQTSMYLCASSLLRANTEAFFGQGTRLTVV.

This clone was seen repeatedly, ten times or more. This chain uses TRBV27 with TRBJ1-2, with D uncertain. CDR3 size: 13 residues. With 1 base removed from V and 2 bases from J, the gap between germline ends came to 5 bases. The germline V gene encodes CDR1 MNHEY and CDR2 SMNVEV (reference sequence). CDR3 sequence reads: CASSLWANYGYTF. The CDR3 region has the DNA TGTGCCAGCAGTTTATGGGCAAACTATGGCTACACCTTC.